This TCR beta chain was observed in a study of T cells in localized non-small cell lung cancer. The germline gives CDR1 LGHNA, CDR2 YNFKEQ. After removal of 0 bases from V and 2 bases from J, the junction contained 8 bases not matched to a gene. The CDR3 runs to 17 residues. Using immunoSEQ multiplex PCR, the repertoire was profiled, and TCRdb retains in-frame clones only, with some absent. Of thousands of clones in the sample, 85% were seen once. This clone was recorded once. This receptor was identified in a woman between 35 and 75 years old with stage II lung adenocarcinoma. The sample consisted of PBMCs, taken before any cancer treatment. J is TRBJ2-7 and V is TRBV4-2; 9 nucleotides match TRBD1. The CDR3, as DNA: TGTGCCAGCAGCCAAGATCTTGGGACAGGGAGAACCTACGAGCAGTACTTC. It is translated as CASSQDLGTGRTYEQYF.